One and the same sample provided the 7 T cell receptor beta chains below, sequenced in a study of regulatory T cells in long-lasting Graves disease. As for time point: newly diagnosed GD, antithyroid drugs for less than 3 months. The TCR library was made from RNA that had been extracted from PBMCs in TRIzol. Sequencing libraries for TCR beta were prepared with iRepertoire HTBI primers and Arm-PCR of CDR3 regions. In TCRdb, the multiplex PCR reads were re-called with MiXCR into one record per CDR3 protein. The sample has roughly 350,000 distinct CDR3 sequences; 15% to 20% are singletons. The sample was also reused in another study, on T cells in Graves' hyperthyroidism and ophthalmopathy.

Source: peripheral blood mononuclear cells (PBMCs), taken at new diagnosis, from a patient treated with antithyroid drugs. These receptors were obtained from a young woman with Graves disease.

This clonotype has ten or more counts. The rearrangement uses TRBV3-1 and TRBJ2-7, with 8 nucleotides matching TRBD2. The length of the CDR3 is 15 residues. Germline values: CDR1 LGHDT, CDR2 YNNKEL (reference sequence). The V and J ends lost 1 base and 5 bases, in that order; junction bases with no gene match: 7. This CDR3 reads CASSQVLAGTNEQYF. The CDR3 DNA reads as TGTGCCAGCAGCCAAGTTTTAGCGGGGACCAACGAGCAGTACTTC.

The table lists this clonotype with many counts. The rearrangement uses TRBV18 and TRBJ2-1; weak D call: TRBD1 (5 bases). Germline lookup yields CDR1 KGHSH and CDR2 LQKENI. V dropped 8 bases and J dropped 7 bases, with 12 bases sitting between them. The CDR3 is 12 residues long. CDR3 DNA sequence: TGTGCCAGCAAAGGCAGGGTTAATGAGCAGTTCTTC. Amino acid sequence: CASKGRVNEQFF.

The sample holds many counts of this clonotype. This chain joins TRBV2 and TRBJ1-2, with TRBD1 matching over 8 bases. Germline CDR1 SNHLY, CDR2 FYNNEI. The trim removed 4 bases at V and 8 bases at J, leaving 9 bases unmatched. The CDR3 extends over 14 amino acids. The CDR3 sequence is CASSVDRDVGGYTF. As DNA, the CDR3 is TGTGCCAGCAGTGTGGACAGGGATGTAGGGGGCTACACCTTC.

This clonotype was recorded many times. The rearrangement joins TRBV2 to TRBJ2-1, with unresolved D. V shed 8 bases and J shed 6 bases, with 8 bases lying between them. Germline-derived CDR1 and CDR2 are SNHLY and FYNNEI. The CDR3 runs to 11 residues. CDR3 sequence reads: CASRRSNEQFF. The CDR3, as DNA: TGTGCCAGCCGTAGAAGCAATGAGCAGTTCTTC.

This clonotype came up many times. V and J are TRBV6-2 or TRBV6-3 and TRBJ2-5, with 7 positions matching TRBD2. CDR1 is MNHEY and CDR2 is SVGEGT in the germline V gene. CDR3 length: 18 residues. The J segment lost 3 bases and the V segment lost 3 bases, leaving 16 bases of the junction unmatched. CDR3 protein: CASSYEAGLGRNKETQYF. The CDR3 DNA follows: TGTGCCAGCAGTTATGAGGCCGGACTAGGCCGAAATAAAGAGACCCAGTACTTC.

This clonotype was seen many times. V usage is TRBV27 and J usage is TRBJ1-2; 7 bases are shared with TRBD1. The CDR3 sequence is 14 residues long. Germline V gives CDR1 MNHEY, CDR2 SMNVEV (reference sequence). J lost 4 bases, V lost 4 bases, and 6 bases had no gene match. The CDR3 bases are TGTGCCAGCAGTTCCCTCGACAGGGCCTATGGCTACACCTTC. This codes for CASSSLDRAYGYTF.

The chain uses TRBV5-1 and TRBJ2-5; 7 positions agree with TRBD1. This CDR3 contains 14 residues. J gave up 2 bases and V 4 bases, and 5 bases lay outside the gene matches. Looked up from germline, CDR1 is SGHRS and CDR2 is YFSETQ. The CDR3 is CASSLLDRQETQYF. CDR3 DNA sequence: TGCGCCAGCAGCCTCCTGGACAGGCAAGAGACCCAGTACTTC.